This is a list of T cell receptor beta chains from one sample in a study of cytomegalovirus exposure and HLA in healthy donors. Only in-frame clones appear in the TCRdb table, and some are missing; sequencing was by immunoSEQ multiplex PCR. This sample has roughly 70,000 clones, with around 97% found just once. Sequenced material: PBMCs. These receptors originate from a woman aged 18-30 years in good health and CMV-seropositive. The CDR3 runs from the conserved cysteine through the conserved F or W. The D gene is left open where the match is weak. For some rows the clone size is stated as once, few or many, or as a class when expanded; others skip it.

cdr3_nt | cdr3_aa | d_call | j_call | v_call | clone_size
TGTGCCAGCAGCCTAACCGGGACAGCGTCAGAGACCCAGTACTTC | CASSLTGTASETQYF | TRBD1 | TRBJ2-5 | TRBV7-3 | .
TGCGCCAGCAGCGCGGGACTAGCGGGAGGGAACACCGGGGAGCTGTTTTTT | CASSAGLAGGNTGELFF | TRBD2 | TRBJ2-2 | TRBV4-1 | .
TGCAGCGTTCAGGGGTGCTCCTACAATGAGCAGTTCTTC | CSVQGCSYNEQFF | . | TRBJ2-1 | TRBV29-1 | .
TGTGCCAGCAGTGTGTACAGGGTCAACGAGCAGTACTTC | CASSVYRVNEQYF | . | TRBJ2-7 | TRBV2 | .
TGTGCCAGCAGGAACGACGGGGTCTCCTACGAGCAGTACTTC | CASRNDGVSYEQYF | . | TRBJ2-7 | TRBV2 | .
TGTGCCAGCCGAGAGAGACTAGCGGGATCAAGCTCCTACGAACAGTACTTC | CASRERLAGSSSYEQYF | TRBD2 | TRBJ2-7 | TRBV2 | .
TGTGCCAGCAGTCCAAAAGGACAGCTACATCAGCCCCAGCATTTT | CASSPKGQLHQPQHF | . | TRBJ1-5 | TRBV6-5 | .
TGTGCCAGCAGCTTGGTTAGGGAGCGGGAGAGATCGGACACTGAGCAGTTCTTC | CASSLVRERERSDTEQFF | TRBD2 | TRBJ2-1 | TRBV5-6 | .
TGTGCCAGCAGCTTAGGATACAGGGATCCGAACACTGAAGCTTTCTTT | CASSLGYRDPNTEAFF | . | TRBJ1-1 | TRBV11-2 | .
TGTGCCAGCAGCGTAGCGAGTGGAAATGAGCAGTTCTTC | CASSVASGNEQFF | . | TRBJ2-1 | TRBV28 | .
TGTGCCAGCAGTGCCCAACAGGGCAGCTATGGCTACACCTTC | CASSAQQGSYGYTF | . | TRBJ1-2 | TRBV6-1 | once
TGTGCCAGCAGCCACCTCGGTGAGGGAGAGACGACCCAGTACTTC | CASSHLGEGETTQYF | . | TRBJ2-5 | TRBV4-2 | .
TGTGCCAGCAACCTCCAGTATAGCAATCAGCCCCAGCATTTT | CASNLQYSNQPQHF | . | TRBJ1-5 | TRBV5-5 | .
TGTGCCAGCAGCTCTGGGGGCTTATTCTACGAGCAGTACTTC | CASSSGGLFYEQYF | . | TRBJ2-7 | TRBV5-4 | .
TGTGCCAGCTCCCCAGGTGGGCTAAACATTCAGTACTTC | CASSPGGLNIQYF | . | TRBJ2-4 | TRBV27 | .
TGCGCCAGCAGCTTGGTACAGGGAATGAGCTCCTACGAGCAGTACTTC | CASSLVQGMSSYEQYF | . | TRBJ2-7 | TRBV5-1 | .
TGTGCCAGCTCACCCGGAGGCGGGAATAACTATGGCTACACCTTC | CASSPGGGNNYGYTF | . | TRBJ1-2 | TRBV18 | .
TGTGCCAGCAACGGACAGGAAAACACCGGGGAGCTGTTTTTT | CASNGQENTGELFF | TRBD1 | TRBJ2-2 | TRBV6-1 | .
TGTGCCAGCAGCCAAGTTGTATCGCGGGAGCACACAGATACGCAGTATTTT | CASSQVVSREHTDTQYF | TRBD2 | TRBJ2-3 | TRBV4-2 | once
TGTGCTACTTCTGGGGCGGGAGGCATTACGAAGCAGTACTTC | CATSGAGGITKQYF | TRBD2 | TRBJ2-7 | TRBV6-6 | .
TGTGCCTGGAGGCAGGGGACCTACGAGCAGTACTTC | CAWRQGTYEQYF | . | TRBJ2-7 | TRBV30 | .
TGCGCCAGCAGCCAAGATTCCCCCGAGCGTAGCTCCTACAATGAGCAGTTCTTC | CASSQDSPERSSYNEQFF | . | TRBJ2-1 | TRBV4-1 | .
TGTGCCAGCAGCTTAGAGGGCAATCGCAACACTGAAGCTTTCTTT | CASSLEGNRNTEAFF | . | TRBJ1-1 | TRBV7-3 | .
TGTGCCAGCAGTTGGGGGGGAGATGGGACTGAAGCTTTCTTT | CASSWGGDGTEAFF | . | TRBJ1-1 | TRBV25-1 | .
TGTGCCAGCGGTTCCAGACTAGCGGAGTCCTACGAGCAGTACTTC | CASGSRLAESYEQYF | TRBD2 | TRBJ2-7 | TRBV6-1 | .
TGTGCCAGCAGTTATTTCGAGACAGGGGTCTACGAGCAGTACTTC | CASSYFETGVYEQYF | TRBD1 | TRBJ2-7 | TRBV6-6 | .
TGTGCCAGCAGCTTAGAATTTCTATTTTTGGGAGCTAATGAGCAGTTCTTC | CASSLEFLFLGANEQFF | . | TRBJ2-1 | TRBV11-2 | .
TGTGCCAGCAGTTTAAGGAGGGCAGCGACCCCATTTGAGCAGTTCTTC | CASSLRRAATPFEQFF | . | TRBJ2-1 | TRBV27 | .
TGTGCCAGCAGTGACAGGGTGGGGGATCAGCCCCAGCATTTT | CASSDRVGDQPQHF | TRBD1 | TRBJ1-5 | TRBV6-5 | few
TGCGCCAGCAGCCCACGGACAGGGGGCATCATTCCGCCTTACAATGAGCAGTTCTTC | CASSPRTGGIIPPYNEQFF | TRBD1 | TRBJ2-1 | TRBV4-1 | .
TGTGCCATCAGTGAGTCGGGACAGGTCTACGAGCAGTACTTC | CAISESGQVYEQYF | TRBD1 | TRBJ2-7 | TRBV10-3 | .
TGCAGCGTTGAAGCCCCCCCCAACTCTGGGGCCAACGTCCTGACTTTC | CSVEAPPNSGANVLTF | . | TRBJ2-6 | TRBV29-1 | .
TGCAGTGCGGGACAGAGTAATGAGCAGTTCTTC | CSAGQSNEQFF | TRBD1 | TRBJ2-1 | TRBV20-1 | .
TGTGCCAGCAGACCTAACAGGGGGCTCTACGAGCAGTACTTC | CASRPNRGLYEQYF | TRBD1 | TRBJ2-7 | TRBV28 | .
TGCGCCAGCAGCCAAAACAGCGGTTCTATGGGGTACTACGAGCAGTACTTC | CASSQNSGSMGYYEQYF | . | TRBJ2-7 | TRBV4-1 | once
TGTGCCAGCAGTTTTATAGCGGGAGCCACCTACGAGCAGTACTTC | CASSFIAGATYEQYF | TRBD2 | TRBJ2-7 | TRBV28 | .
TGTGCCAGCAGTTTGGTTGCCAGGAAAGAGACTGAAGCTTTCTTT | CASSLVARKETEAFF | . | TRBJ1-1 | TRBV28 | .
TGCAGCGTTGGAGAGACTAGCGGGGCCTACGAGCAGTACTTC | CSVGETSGAYEQYF | TRBD2 | TRBJ2-7 | TRBV29-1 | few
TGCGCCAGCACCCCGGGCGCAGGGGCGGTCTATGGCTACACCTTC | CASTPGAGAVYGYTF | . | TRBJ1-2 | TRBV5-1 | .
TGCGCCAGCAGCTTGGGTCCTAGCGGGAGGGGTGGGGCCAACGTCCTGACTTTC | CASSLGPSGRGGANVLTF | TRBD2 | TRBJ2-6 | TRBV5-1 | .
TGTGCCAGCAGTGAGGGAGAGACAGGGGGAAAAGGCTACACCTTC | CASSEGETGGKGYTF | TRBD1 | TRBJ1-2 | TRBV6-1 | .
TGTGCCAGCAGTTTATCATCCCAATCCGGGGGGAGACGGGATACGCAGTATTTT | CASSLSSQSGGRRDTQYF | TRBD2 | TRBJ2-3 | TRBV28 | .
TGTGCCAGCAGCCCTACTGGACAAAACCTATATGGCTACACCTTC | CASSPTGQNLYGYTF | . | TRBJ1-2 | TRBV9 | .
TGTGCCAGCAGTGCCATAACGACAGCAAACACTGAAGCTTTCTTT | CASSAITTANTEAFF | . | TRBJ1-1 | TRBV6-6 | .
TGTGCCAGCAGCTCACACCGGGACATCGATTTCTCCTACAATGAGCAGTTCTTC | CASSSHRDIDFSYNEQFF | . | TRBJ2-1 | TRBV9 | .
TGCGCCAGCAGCCCGGGACAGGGGAACACTGAAGCTTTCTTT | CASSPGQGNTEAFF | TRBD1 | TRBJ1-1 | TRBV5-1 | .
TGTGCCAGCAGTTTTCCTTCAGCCGGGACAGGGGCGCACGAGACCCAGTACTTC | CASSFPSAGTGAHETQYF | TRBD1 | TRBJ2-5 | TRBV28 | .
TGTGCCAGCGGGTCCAAGTTAGGCAGGGGGCCCTACAATGAGCAGTTCTTC | CASGSKLGRGPYNEQFF | TRBD1 | TRBJ2-1 | TRBV11-3 | .
TGTGCCAGCAGCCCGCCGGGACTCCTCCAAGAGACCCAGTACTTC | CASSPPGLLQETQYF | . | TRBJ2-5 | TRBV5-6 | .